The 8 T cell receptor beta chains below come from one sample, sequenced in a study of blood T cell repertoires in COVID-19. Assay: immunoSEQ multiplex PCR; the TCRdb copy retains only in-frame clones and omits some. The sample lists over 80,000 clones, about 88% occurring once. Sequenced input: peripheral blood. The receptors come from a woman aged 80 or older with acute or convalescent COVID-19.

This clone has just a few counts. The rearrangement links TRBV4-2 to TRBJ1-6, with D tentatively TRBD1 (6 bases). In germline, CDR1 is LGHNA, CDR2 YNFKEQ. This CDR3 region has 19 residues. The V end lost 3 bases, the J end lost 6 bases, and 24 bases lay between the germline ends. DNA of the CDR3: TGTGCCAGCAGCCAGGACGATCTAAGCGGACAGTCCCTTAATTCACCCCTCCACTTT. Translating gives CASSQDDLSGQSLNSPLHF.

This chain connects TRBV6-5 to TRBJ1-2; weak D call: TRBD1 (5 bases). CDR1 and CDR2 from the germline V gene are MNHEY and SVGAGI. Trimming took 1 base from V and 8 from J, leaving 20 bases between them. This CDR3 region has 16 residues. The CDR3 DNA is TGTGCCAGCAGTTACTATGGGACTGCCGCCGGTCAAGGCTACACCTTC. Protein: CASSYYGTAAGQGYTF.

CDR3: CASNRAGHSTDTQYF. In DNA form, the CDR3 reads TGTGCCAGCAATAGGGCGGGCCACAGCACAGATACGCAGTATTTT. V and J are TRBV5-6 and TRBJ2-3; D perhaps matches TRBD2 (5 bases). The ends were cut back, 6 bases at V and 0 bases at J, with 14 bases in the middle. The CDR3 length is 15 residues. CDR1 and CDR2 (germline): SGHDT, YYEEEE.

The chain is built from TRBV4-3 and TRBJ1-2, with 7 positions matching TRBD1. The junction had 9 bases not matched to a gene; V was cut back by 0 bases and J by 2 bases. CDR3 length equals 17 residues. Germline lookup yields CDR1 LGHNA and CDR2 YSLEER. This CDR3 reads CASSQDTGAAPNYGYTF. The CDR3 bases are TGCGCCAGCAGCCAAGATACAGGGGCCGCACCCAACTATGGCTACACCTTC.

The chain links TRBV9 to TRBJ1-1; 7 positions match TRBD1. The junction had 5 bases not matched to a gene; V was cut back by 2 bases and J by 1 base. This CDR3 is 15 amino acids long. Per germline, CDR1 SGDLS and CDR2 YYNGEE. In nucleotides, the CDR3 is TGTGCCAGCAGCGTTGAGGACAGGCGGAACACTGAAGCTTTCTTT. It specifies CASSVEDRRNTEAFF. The variable domain in full, with the rest retrieved from reference TRBV9 and TRBJ1-1, is DSGVTQTPKHLITATGQRVTLRCSPRSGDLSVYWYQQSLDQGLQFLIQYYNGEERAKGNILERFSAQQFPDLHSELNLSSLELGDSALYFCASSVEDRRNTEAFFGQGTRLTVV.

J is TRBJ2-1 and V is TRBV28, with 10 bases lining up with TRBD2. J gave up 7 bases and V 5 bases, and 8 bases lay outside the gene matches. Germline V lookup: CDR1 MDHEN, CDR2 SYDVKM. CDR3 length: 15 amino acids. The CDR3 reads CASSDPSGSGNEQFF. The CDR3 region has the DNA TGTGCCAGCAGTGACCCTAGCGGGAGTGGTAATGAGCAGTTCTTC.

The chain recombines TRBV18 with TRBJ1-4; 7 bases match TRBD1. V dropped 3 bases and J dropped 4; count of bases not matched to a gene: 2. The CDR3 covers 14 residues. Germline loops: CDR1 KGHSH, CDR2 LQKENI. CDR3 nucleotides: TGTGCCAGCTCACCCCGGGACAGTAATGAAAAACTGTTTTTT. This translates into CASSPRDSNEKLFF.

The V call is TRBV28, the J call TRBJ1-2; TRBD1 might be the D (6 bases). The germline CDR1 and CDR2 sequences are MDHEN and SYDVKM. The V end was cut by 7 bases, the J end by 3 bases, with 12 bases between. The CDR3 consists of 13 residues. This CDR3 reads CASKRGTDYGYTF. The DNA for the CDR3 is TGTGCCAGCAAGAGGGGGACGGACTATGGCTACACCTTC.